This T cell receptor (beta chain) appears in the sequencing data of a study of cytomegalovirus exposure and HLA in healthy donors. The wider study: The 120 or so validation repertoires, a later analysis reported, used the same platform as the 550 to 800 first-cohort repertoires. Study results and limitations: In vitro checks showed that a few CMV-associated chains really do target CMV antigens.

Profiled with immunoSEQ multiplex PCR; TCRdb holds only in-frame clones, not every one. The sample shows 140,000 to 150,000 clones, roughly nine tenths of them seen only once. As to this clone: Its antigen is undetermined.

Losses at the gene ends were 4 bases for V and 4 bases for J; bases not matched to a gene: 8. Germline CDR1 SGHNT, CDR2 YYREEE (reference sequence). The CDR3 loop spans 15 amino acids. This receptor was obtained from a man younger than 35 in good health and CMV-seronegative. Sequencing was done on a sample of PBMCs. The chain combines TRBV5-4 with TRBJ2-1, with 7 nucleotides matching TRBD2. CDR3 bases: TGTGCCAGCAGCCTCAGCGGGGTAGATTACAATGAGCAGTTCTTC. Translating it yields CASSLSGVDYNEQFF.